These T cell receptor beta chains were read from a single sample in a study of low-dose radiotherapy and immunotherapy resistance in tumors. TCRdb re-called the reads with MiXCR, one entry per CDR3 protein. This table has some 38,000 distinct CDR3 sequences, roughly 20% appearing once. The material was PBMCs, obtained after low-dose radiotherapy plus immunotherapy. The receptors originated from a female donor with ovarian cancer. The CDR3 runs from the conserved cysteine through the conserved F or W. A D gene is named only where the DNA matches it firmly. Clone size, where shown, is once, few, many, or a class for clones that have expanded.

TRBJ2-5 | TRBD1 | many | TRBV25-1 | CASSEGDDRGQETQYF | TGTGCCAGCAGTGAGGGGGACGACAGGGGGCAGGAGACCCAGTACTTC
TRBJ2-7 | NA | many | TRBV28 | CASSLFRPPYEQYF | TGTGCCAGCAGTTTGTTCAGGCCCCCCTACGAGCAGTACTTC
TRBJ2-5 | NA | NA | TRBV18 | CASSLTPGETQYF | TGTGCCAGCTCCCTGACACCGGGGGAGACCCAGTACTTC
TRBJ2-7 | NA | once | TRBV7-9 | CASSSTTGRVYEQYF | TGTGCCAGCAGCTCCACGACAGGGAGGGTCTACGAGCAGTACTTC
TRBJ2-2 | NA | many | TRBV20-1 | CSARHRVTNTGELFF | TGCAGTGCTAGGCACAGGGTAACGAACACCGGGGAGCTGTTTTTT
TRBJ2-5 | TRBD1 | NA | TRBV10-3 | CAISSRTGTGGASQETQYF | TGTGCCATCAGTTCCCGAACGGGGACAGGGGGCGCGAGCCAAGAGACCCAGTACTTC
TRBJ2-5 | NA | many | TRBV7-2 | CASSLGIGGAGRETQYF | TGTGCCAGCAGCTTAGGGATAGGGGGGGCCGGGCGAGAGACCCAGTACTTC
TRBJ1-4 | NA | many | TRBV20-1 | CSARSWDFNEKLFF | TGCAGTGCTCGATCCTGGGACTTTAATGAAAAACTGTTTTTT
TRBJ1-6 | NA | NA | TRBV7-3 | CASSITRGHNSPLHF | TGTGCCAGCAGCATCACAAGGGGTCATAATTCACCCCTCCACTTT
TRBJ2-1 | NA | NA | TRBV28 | CASSFSIPNEQFF | TGTGCCAGCAGTTTTTCCATACCCAATGAGCAGTTCTTC
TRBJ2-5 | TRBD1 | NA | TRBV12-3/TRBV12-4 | CASSLEGAGETQYF | TGTGCCAGCAGTTTAGAGGGGGCGGGAGAGACCCAGTACTTC
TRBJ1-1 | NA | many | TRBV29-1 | CSVETGRSAFF | TGCAGCGTCGAAACAGGGAGATCAGCTTTCTTT
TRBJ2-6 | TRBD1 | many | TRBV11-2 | CASSLTGTGKAGANVLTF | TGTGCCAGCAGCTTGACCGGGACAGGGAAGGCTGGGGCCAACGTCCTGACTTTC
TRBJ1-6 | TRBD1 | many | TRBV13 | CASSDGTGGAYNSPLHF | TGTGCCAGCAGCGACGGGACAGGGGGCGCCTATAATTCACCCCTCCACTTT
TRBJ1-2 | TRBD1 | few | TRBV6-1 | CASSGEGQGHYGYTF | TGTGCCAGCAGTGGGGAGGGACAGGGTCATTATGGCTACACCTTC
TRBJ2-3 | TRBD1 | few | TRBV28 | CASSWGTGGDTQYF | TGTGCCAGCAGCTGGGGAACAGGGGGTGATACGCAGTATTTT
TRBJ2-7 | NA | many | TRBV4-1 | CASRLREFAYEQYF | TGCGCCAGCCGACTACGGGAGTTCGCCTACGAGCAGTACTTC
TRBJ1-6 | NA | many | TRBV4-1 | CASSQGWDPLSPLHF | TGCGCCAGCAGCCAAGGTTGGGACCCGCTTTCACCCCTCCACTTT
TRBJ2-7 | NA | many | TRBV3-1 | CASSQDAYTYSYEQYF | TGTGCCAGCAGCCAAGATGCCTACACCTACTCCTACGAGCAGTACTTC
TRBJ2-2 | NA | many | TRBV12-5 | CASGLVSQNTGELFF | TGTGCTAGTGGTTTGGTTAGTCAGAACACCGGGGAGCTGTTTTTT
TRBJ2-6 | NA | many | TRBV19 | CASSLGDTFSGANVLTF | TGTGCCAGTAGTCTGGGTGATACCTTCTCTGGGGCCAACGTCCTGACTTTC
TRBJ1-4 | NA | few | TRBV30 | CAWTGGPNEKLFF | TGTGCCTGGACAGGAGGCCCCAATGAAAAACTGTTTTTT
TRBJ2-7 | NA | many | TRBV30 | CAWRGSGSYEQYF | TGTGCCTGGAGAGGATCCGGGTCCTACGAGCAGTACTTC
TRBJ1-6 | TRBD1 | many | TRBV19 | CASSPGQQYNSPLHF | TGTGCCAGTAGTCCGGGACAGCAGTATAATTCACCCCTCCACTTT
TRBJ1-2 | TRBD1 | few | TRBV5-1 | CASSLEDRVAYGYTF | TGCGCCAGCAGCTTGGAGGACAGGGTGGCCTATGGCTACACCTTC
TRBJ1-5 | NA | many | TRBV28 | CASSLSGAYSNQPQHF | TGTGCCAGCAGTTTATCCGGAGCCTATAGCAATCAGCCCCAGCATTTT
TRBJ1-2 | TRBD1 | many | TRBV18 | CASSPGQGEDYGYTF | TGTGCCAGCTCACCGGGACAGGGAGAGGACTATGGCTACACCTTC
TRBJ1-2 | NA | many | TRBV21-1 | CASSKASLGGNYGYTF | TGTGCCAGCAGCAAAGCTTCCTTGGGGGGGAACTATGGCTACACCTTC
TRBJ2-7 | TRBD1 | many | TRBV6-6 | CASSYRDSYEQYF | TGTGCCAGCAGTTACCGGGACAGCTACGAGCAGTACTTC
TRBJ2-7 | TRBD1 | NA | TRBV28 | CASTGRGQGAYEQYF | TGTGCCAGCACTGGCCGAGGACAGGGGGCGTACGAGCAGTACTTC
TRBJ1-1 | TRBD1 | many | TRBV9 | CASSSTGGPNTEAFF | TGTGCCAGCAGCTCGACAGGGGGGCCCAACACTGAAGCTTTCTTT
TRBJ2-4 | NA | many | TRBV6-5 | CASSYDSREKAKNIQYF | TGTGCCAGCAGTTACGACTCAAGGGAGAAGGCCAAAAACATTCAGTACTTC
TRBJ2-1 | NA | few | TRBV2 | CASTFVPGSRYYNEQFF | TGTGCCAGCACCTTCGTCCCGGGCAGTCGGTACTACAATGAGCAGTTCTTC
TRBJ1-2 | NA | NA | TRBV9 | CASSPPRGETRGYTF | TGTGCCAGCAGCCCCCCTCGAGGGGAGACGCGAGGCTACACCTTC
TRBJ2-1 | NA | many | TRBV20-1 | CSANTPKQSEQFF | TGCAGTGCCAATACACCTAAGCAGTCTGAGCAGTTCTTC
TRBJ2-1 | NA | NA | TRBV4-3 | CASSSRLDNEQFF | TGCGCCAGCAGCTCTAGACTAGATAATGAGCAGTTCTTC
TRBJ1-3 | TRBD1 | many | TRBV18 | CASSQDRSSSGNTIYF | TGTGCCAGCTCGCAGGACAGGTCGTCATCGGGAAACACCATATATTTT
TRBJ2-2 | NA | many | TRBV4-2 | CASTRLGTGELFF | TGTGCCAGCACCAGGCTCGGGACCGGGGAGCTGTTTTTT
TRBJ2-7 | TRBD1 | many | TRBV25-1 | CASSEPHRGYEQYF | TGTGCCAGCAGTGAACCCCACAGGGGCTACGAGCAGTACTTC
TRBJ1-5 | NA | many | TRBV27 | CATSDGGAEQPQHF | TGTGCCACCAGTGATGGGGGGGCCGAACAGCCCCAGCATTTT
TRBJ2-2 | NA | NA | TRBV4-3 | CASSTVPHTGELFF | TGCGCCAGCAGCACGGTTCCTCACACCGGGGAGCTGTTTTTT
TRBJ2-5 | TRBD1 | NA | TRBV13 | CASSRGTGEETQYF | TGTGCCAGCAGCAGAGGGACAGGGGAAGAGACCCAGTACTTC
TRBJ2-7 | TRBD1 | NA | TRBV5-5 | CASSLIAVRRTGTSYEQYF | TGTGCCAGCAGCTTGATTGCTGTAAGAAGGACAGGGACTTCCTACGAGCAGTACTTC
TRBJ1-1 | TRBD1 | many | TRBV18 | CASSRKDRDEAFF | TGTGCCAGCTCCCGAAAGGACAGGGATGAAGCTTTCTTT
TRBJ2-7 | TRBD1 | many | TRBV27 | CASSFRDSRYEQYF | TGTGCCAGCAGTTTCCGGGACAGTCGCTACGAGCAGTACTTC
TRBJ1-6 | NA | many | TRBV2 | CASSDAHGQAYNSPLHF | TGTGCCAGCAGTGATGCCCACGGGCAGGCTTATAATTCACCCCTCCACTTT
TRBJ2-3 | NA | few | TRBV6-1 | CASIGSRADTQYF | TGTGCCAGCATCGGGAGCCGGGCAGATACGCAGTATTTT
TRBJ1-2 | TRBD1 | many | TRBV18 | CATQTGERSGYTF | TGTGCCACCCAAACAGGGGAGAGGAGTGGCTACACCTTC
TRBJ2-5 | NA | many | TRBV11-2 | CASSLAPGAGETQYF | TGTGCCAGCAGCTTAGCTCCCGGGGCCGGTGAGACCCAGTACTTC